What follows is one TCR beta chain and its context. CDR3 length: 15 residues. Germline V gene data show CDR1 as SGHTA and CDR2 as FQGTGA. Trimming stripped 5 bases from V and 3 bases from J, with 14 bases between. As handled by the study authors: Estimates of nucleated cell counts were drawn from the amplification of reference gene primers. The data were produced by immunoSEQ multiplex PCR, yet TCRdb's version contains in-frame clones alone and is incomplete. That table supplies the V and J calls and clone size; D and trimming were determined from the DNA. The table records 150,000 to 200,000 clones, roughly four fifths of them present only once. This specimen belongs to a study of blood T cell repertoires in COVID-19. Study-wide background: From the United States, Italy and Spain came samples of acute and convalescent COVID-19. T cells, B-cell-depleted T cells, or PBMCs provided the cDNA or gDNA that served as material.

The TCR was taken from a man in his sixties or seventies with active or convalescent COVID-19. The specimen was peripheral blood. The chain links TRBV7-3 to TRBJ2-1; D possibly corresponds to TRBD2 (5 bases). CDR3 in amino acids: CASSPGLPSYNEQFF. The CDR3 DNA is TGTGCCAGCAGCCCCGGACTGCCGAGCTACAATGAGCAGTTCTTC.